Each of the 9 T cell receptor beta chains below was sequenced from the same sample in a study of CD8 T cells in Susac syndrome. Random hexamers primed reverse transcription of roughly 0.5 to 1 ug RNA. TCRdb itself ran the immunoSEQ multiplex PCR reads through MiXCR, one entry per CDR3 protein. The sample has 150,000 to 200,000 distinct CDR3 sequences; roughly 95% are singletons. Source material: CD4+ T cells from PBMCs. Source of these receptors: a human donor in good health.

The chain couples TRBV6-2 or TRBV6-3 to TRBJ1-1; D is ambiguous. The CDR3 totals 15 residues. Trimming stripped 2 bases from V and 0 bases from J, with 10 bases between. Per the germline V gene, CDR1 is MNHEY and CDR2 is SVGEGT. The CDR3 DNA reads TGTGCCAGCAGTTACCGAAAAGTAATGAACACTGAAGCTTTCTTT. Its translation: CASSYRKVMNTEAFF.

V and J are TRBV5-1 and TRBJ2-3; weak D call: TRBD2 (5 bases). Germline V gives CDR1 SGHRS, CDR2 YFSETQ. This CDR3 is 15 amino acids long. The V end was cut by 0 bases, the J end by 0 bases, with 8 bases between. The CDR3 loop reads CASSLVGESTDTQYF. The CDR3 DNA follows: TGCGCCAGCAGCTTGGTCGGGGAGAGCACAGATACGCAGTATTTT.

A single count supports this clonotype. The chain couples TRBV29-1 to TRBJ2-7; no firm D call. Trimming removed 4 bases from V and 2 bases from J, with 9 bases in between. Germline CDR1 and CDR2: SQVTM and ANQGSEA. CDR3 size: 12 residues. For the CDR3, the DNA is TGCAGCGTTGGAACGACACCCTACGAGCAGTACTTC. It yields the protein CSVGTTPYEQYF.

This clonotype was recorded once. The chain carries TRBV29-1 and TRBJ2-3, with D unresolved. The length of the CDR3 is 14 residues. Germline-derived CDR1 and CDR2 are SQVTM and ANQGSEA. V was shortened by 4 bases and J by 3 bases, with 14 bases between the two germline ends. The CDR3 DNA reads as TGCAGCGTTGCCGTATCCTTATCGACAGATACGCAGTATTTT. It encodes CSVAVSLSTDTQYF.

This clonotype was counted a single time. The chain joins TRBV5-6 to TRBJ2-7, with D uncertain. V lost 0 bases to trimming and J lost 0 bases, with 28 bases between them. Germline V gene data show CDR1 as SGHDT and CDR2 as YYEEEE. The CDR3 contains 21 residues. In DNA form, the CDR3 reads TGTGCCAGCAGCTTGGGTCCGTCAAGCACAATCTTCGAAAAGGTCTCCTACGAGCAGTACTTC. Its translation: CASSLGPSSTIFEKVSYEQYF.

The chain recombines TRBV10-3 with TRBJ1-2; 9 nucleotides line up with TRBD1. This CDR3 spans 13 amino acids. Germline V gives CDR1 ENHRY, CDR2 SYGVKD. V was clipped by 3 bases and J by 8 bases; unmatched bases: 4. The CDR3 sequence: CAISEPGQGGYTF. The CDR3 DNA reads TGTGCCATCAGTGAACCCGGACAGGGGGGCTACACCTTC.

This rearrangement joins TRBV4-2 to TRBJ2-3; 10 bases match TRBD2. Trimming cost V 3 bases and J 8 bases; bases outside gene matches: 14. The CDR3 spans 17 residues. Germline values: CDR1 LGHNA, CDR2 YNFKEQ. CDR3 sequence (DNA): TGTGCCAGCAGCCAGGAACTTCAGCGGGGGGGCCATGGTACGCAGTATTTT. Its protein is CASSQELQRGGHGTQYF.

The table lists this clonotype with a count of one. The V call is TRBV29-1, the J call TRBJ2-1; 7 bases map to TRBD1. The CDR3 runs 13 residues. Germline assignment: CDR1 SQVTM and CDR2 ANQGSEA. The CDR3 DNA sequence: TGCAGTGGCCGGGACAGTAACTTCAATGAGCAGTTCTTC. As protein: CSGRDSNFNEQFF.

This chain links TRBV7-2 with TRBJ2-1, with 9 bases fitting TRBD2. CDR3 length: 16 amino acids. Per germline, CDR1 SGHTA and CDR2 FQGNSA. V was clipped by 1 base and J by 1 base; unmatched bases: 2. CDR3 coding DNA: TGTGCCAGCAGCTTAGGGACTAGCGTTTCCTACAATGAGCAGTTCTTC. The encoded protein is CASSLGTSVSYNEQFF. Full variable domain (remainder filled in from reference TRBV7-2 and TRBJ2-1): GAGVSQSPSNKVTEKGKDVELRCDPISGHTALYWYRQSLGQGLEFLIYFQGNSAPDKSGLPSDRFSAERTGGSVSTLTIQRTQQEDSAVYLCASSLGTSVSYNEQFFGPGTRLTVL.